The 22 T cell receptor beta chains in this list originate from one sample, sequenced in a study of ipilimumab plus nivolumab after autologous stem cell transplantation. Clones were read by immunoSEQ multiplex PCR, and TCRdb kept only the in-frame ones, dropping some. The sample has approximately 80,000 clones; 83% are singletons. The specimen was PBMCs, collected in a trial of ipilimumab plus nivolumab as post-transplant consolidation. Source of these receptors: a male donor with diffuse large B-cell lymphoma.

The chain carries TRBV6-6 and TRBJ1-1, with D unresolved. Germline assignment: CDR1 MNHNY and CDR2 SVGAGI (reference sequence). The CDR3 has 10 residues. V lost 4 bases to trimming and J lost 9 bases, with 6 bases between them. The CDR3 coding sequence is TGTGCCAGCAGTTCGTTCCAAGCTTTCTTT. Residues: CASSSFQAFF.

This clone turned up a few times. V is TRBV4-1 and J is TRBJ2-7, with 8 nucleotides matching TRBD2. Germline V gene data show CDR1 as MGHRA and CDR2 as YSYEKL. Losses at the gene ends were 7 bases for V and 1 base for J; bases not matched to a gene: 9. The CDR3 length is 15 residues. The chain's CDR3 is CASTRGPGGSYEQYF. The CDR3 DNA sequence: TGCGCCAGCACCAGGGGACCGGGGGGGTCCTACGAGCAGTACTTC.

This clone was detected only once. The chain joins TRBV7-6 to TRBJ1-2; D is perhaps TRBD1 (6 bases). Germline V gives CDR1 SGHVS, CDR2 FNYEAQ. The germline V and J ends were trimmed by 5 bases and 8 bases, with 24 bases remaining between them. The CDR3 spans 16 residues. The CDR3 here is CASSPGLGAGQRGYTF. The CDR3 DNA reads as TGTGCCAGCAGCCCCGGCCTGGGGGCGGGACAACGCGGCTACACCTTC.

The chain recombines TRBV2 with TRBJ2-2; 9 bases are shared with TRBD1. CDR3 length: 14 amino acids. The V gene end was trimmed by 6 bases and the J gene end by 7 bases; junction bases not matched to a gene: 6. The germline V gene encodes CDR1 SNHLY and CDR2 FYNNEI. CDR3 nucleotides: TGTGCCAGCAGGACAGGGGGTTATGGCGGGGAGCTGTTTTTT. It is translated as CASRTGGYGGELFF.

V usage is TRBV19 and J usage is TRBJ2-7; no clear D. Germline lookup yields CDR1 LNHDA and CDR2 SQIVND (reference sequence). This CDR3 contains 13 residues. The germline V and J ends were trimmed by 7 bases and 6 bases, with 16 bases remaining between them. The DNA of the CDR3 is TGTGCCAGTACCGTACCGACAAGGCCCGAGCAGTACTTC. It translates to CASTVPTRPEQYF.

The chain joins TRBV6-1 to TRBJ2-7; unclear D gene. The CDR3 is 17 amino acids. V gave up 4 bases and J gave up 5 bases, with 24 bases separating them. The germline gives CDR1 MNHNS, CDR2 SASEGT. This CDR3 reads CASSAAIPGRPGNEQYF. The CDR3 DNA follows: TGTGCCAGCAGTGCCGCGATACCCGGGCGTCCCGGTAACGAGCAGTACTTC.

Here the CDR3 reads CASSTGGNTEAFF. CDR3 sequence (DNA): TGTGCCAGCTCAACCGGGGGGAACACTGAAGCTTTCTTT. The chain joins TRBV18 to TRBJ1-1; a possible D gene is TRBD1 (5 bases). Trimming took off 5 bases at V and 1 base at J, with 8 bases between the two ends. This CDR3 has 13 residues. The germline gives CDR1 KGHSH, CDR2 LQKENI. Full variable domain (outside the CDR3, taken from reference TRBV18 and TRBJ1-1): NAGVMQNPRHLVRRRGQEARLRCSPMKGHSHVYWYRQLPEEGLKFMVYLQKENIIDESGMPKERFSAEFPKEGPSILRIQQVVRGDSAAYFCASSTGGNTEAFFGQGTRLTVV.

V usage is TRBV4-1 and J usage is TRBJ2-7, with TRBD1 as a possible D gene (6 bases). Germline V gene sequence: CDR1 MGHRA, CDR2 YSYEKL. V was pared by 1 base and J by 3 bases, with 10 bases between. CDR3 length: 14 residues. This CDR3 is CASSQAQGLYEQYF. CDR3 coding DNA: TGCGCCAGCAGCCAAGCCCAGGGGCTCTACGAGCAGTACTTC.

The genes are TRBV4-2 and TRBJ2-7, with D tentatively TRBD2 (7 bases). The V gene lost 3 bases and the J gene lost 4 bases, with 22 bases spanning the gap. The CDR3 length is 17 residues. Germline assignment: CDR1 LGHNA and CDR2 YNFKEQ. DNA of the CDR3: TGTGCCAGCAGCCAGGAGAGCAGTGGGGGGGCAGTATACGAGCAGTACTTC. Translated, it gives CASSQESSGGAVYEQYF.

The chain is built from TRBV7-9 and TRBJ2-3, with 9 bases lining up with TRBD1. This CDR3 is 15 amino acids long. From germline, CDR1 is SEHNR and CDR2 FQNEAQ (reference sequence). After removal of 6 bases from V and 4 bases from J, the junction contained 8 bases not matched to a gene. The CDR3: CASSWGGQGADTQYF. Written as DNA, the CDR3 is TGTGCCAGCAGTTGGGGGGGACAGGGCGCAGATACGCAGTATTTT.

In regard to this clone: This same CDR3 is encoded by further DNA sequences in the sample. The V and J genes are TRBV10-3 and TRBJ2-1; 11 nucleotides line up with TRBD2. CDR1 and CDR2 (germline): ENHRY, SYGVKD. The CDR3 spans 19 residues. Trimming cost V 0 bases and J 0 bases; bases outside gene matches: 7. CDR3 sequence reads: CAISESGASGGSSYNEQFF. CDR3 coding DNA: TGTGCCATCAGTGAGTCTGGGGCTAGCGGGGGGAGCTCCTACAATGAGCAGTTCTTC.

In DNA, the CDR3 is TGCGCCAGCAGCCAAGGTCTCCAGGGGGCGAGGAACACTGAAGCTTTCTTT. This translates into CASSQGLQGARNTEAFF. J is TRBJ1-1 and V is TRBV4-3; 8 nucleotides line up with TRBD1. V lost 1 base and J lost 1; bases outside the gene matches: 8. Germline V lookup: CDR1 LGHNA, CDR2 YSLEER. This CDR3 spans 17 amino acids.

The rearrangement uses TRBV11-2 and TRBJ1-1; 8 bases agree with TRBD1. The junction had 4 bases not matched to a gene; V was cut back by 5 bases and J by 5 bases. This CDR3 comprises 13 residues. The germline V gene has CDR1 SGHAT and CDR2 FQNNGV. The chain's CDR3 is CASSVRTGTEAFF. The DNA of the CDR3 is TGTGCCAGCAGCGTACGGACAGGGACTGAAGCTTTCTTT.

The rearrangement links TRBV2 to TRBJ1-1; TRBD1 is a possible D gene (6 bases). The CDR3 is 14 residues long. Trimming pared 1 base from V and 4 bases from J, leaving 10 bases between. Germline V lookup: CDR1 SNHLY, CDR2 FYNNEI. The CDR3 is CASSEGQGPTEAFF. In DNA, the CDR3 is TGTGCCAGCAGTGAAGGGCAGGGGCCCACTGAAGCTTTCTTT. Combining the CDR3 with reference TRBV2 and TRBJ1-1 gives the whole variable domain EPEVTQTPSHQVTQMGQEVILRCVPISNHLYFYWYRQILGQKVEFLVSFYNNEISEKSEIFDDQFSVERPDGSNFTLKIRSTKLEDSAMYFCASSEGQGPTEAFFGQGTRLTVV.

V gene TRBV10-2 combines with J gene TRBJ1-5; D call uncertain. The germline CDR1 and CDR2 sequences are WSHSY and SAAADI. This CDR3 region has 15 residues. Trimming took off 0 bases at V and 1 base at J, with 7 bases between the two ends. The chain's CDR3 is CASSESDVSNQPQHF. CDR3 nucleotide sequence: TGCGCCAGCAGTGAGTCCGACGTAAGCAATCAGCCCCAGCATTTT.

This chain joins TRBV4-1 and TRBJ2-7; D is possibly TRBD1 or TRBD2 (5 bases each). The germline V gene has CDR1 MGHRA and CDR2 YSYEKL. The CDR3 has 15 amino acids. The V end was cut by 0 bases, the J end by 12 bases, with 21 bases between. CDR3 in amino acids: CASSQDDRDTRGLYF. The CDR3 region has the DNA TGCGCCAGCAGCCAAGATGACCGAGATACGAGGGGCCTGTACTTC.

The J gene is TRBJ2-1, the V gene TRBV7-2, with D perhaps given as TRBD1 or TRBD2 (5 bases each). This CDR3 comprises 18 residues. Germline V gene lookup returns CDR1 SGHTA and CDR2 FQGNSA. Between the trimmed V and J ends, which lost 3 bases and 2 bases, there was a span of 20 bases. The CDR3 DNA follows: TGTGCCAGCAGCTTTAGTGGGGCGGGTGGGTCCCCCTACAATGAGCAGTTCTTC. It codes for CASSFSGAGGSPYNEQFF.

The V and J genes are TRBV9 and TRBJ2-7; 7 bases line up with TRBD1. The junction had 7 bases not matched to a gene; V was cut back by 4 bases and J by 0 bases. The CDR3 loop spans 15 amino acids. Germline-derived CDR1 and CDR2 are SGDLS and YYNGEE. CDR3 DNA: TGTGCCAGCAGCCCCCAAGGGGGCATCTCCTACGAGCAGTACTTC. It specifies CASSPQGGISYEQYF.

The gene calls are TRBV6-1 and TRBJ1-6, with 8 bases matching TRBD1. Unmatched junction bases numbered 3, after V lost 6 bases and J lost 5 bases. The CDR3 has 14 residues. Per the germline V gene, CDR1 is MNHNS and CDR2 is SASEGT. CDR3 DNA: TGTGCCAGCAGGACAGGGGTCAATAATTCACCCCTCCACTTT. Protein sequence: CASRTGVNNSPLHF.

This sequence joins TRBV5-1 and TRBJ2-3; D is possibly TRBD1 or TRBD2 (5 bases each). This CDR3 has 13 amino acids. CDR1 SGHRS and CDR2 YFSETQ come from the germline V gene. Trimming removed 3 bases from V and 0 bases from J, with 5 bases in between. The DNA of the CDR3 is TGCGCCAGCAGCTGGGGGAGCACAGATACGCAGTATTTT. Translating gives CASSWGSTDTQYF.

The V call is TRBV6-1, the J call TRBJ2-3; the D call may be TRBD1 or TRBD2 (5 bases each). Between the trimmed V and J ends, which lost 3 bases and 6 bases, there was a span of 13 bases. CDR3 length: 14 amino acids. The germline V gene encodes CDR1 MNHNS and CDR2 SASEGT. The CDR3 region has the DNA TGTGCCAGCAGTGAGCAGGCAGGGACCGATACGCAGTATTTT. Translating gives CASSEQAGTDTQYF.

CDR3 bases: TGTGCCAGCAGCCCGAACTGGCGCTCTGGAAACACCATATATTTT. Protein sequence: CASSPNWRSGNTIYF. The rearrangement joins TRBV7-9 to TRBJ1-3; D unclear. CDR1 is SEHNR and CDR2 is FQNEAQ in the germline V gene (reference sequence). The germline V and J ends were trimmed by 5 bases and 0 bases, with 11 bases remaining between them. The CDR3 runs 15 residues.